This T cell receptor (beta chain) was recorded in a study of CD8+ T cells in alopecia areata. Sequencing used cDNA as its template, made by extracting RNA and reverse transcribing it. Profiled with immunoSEQ multiplex PCR; TCRdb holds only in-frame clones, not every one. Of roughly 210,000 clones in the sample, 40% to 45% were seen once. Germline V gene lookup returns CDR1 MNHEY and CDR2 SMNVEV (reference sequence). This CDR3 contains 12 residues. Between the trimmed V and J ends, which lost 6 bases and 7 bases, there was a span of 13 bases. Overall study findings and caveats: Greater clonality was observed in lesional scalp samples, especially alopecia totalis/universalis, versus normal scalp. Tofacitinib significantly lowered scalp clonality and expanded CD8+ clones among the top 100.

This clone has a count of ten or more. Its cognate antigen is unknown. Documented treatment: oral pan-JAK inhibitor, 5-10 mg twice daily. This chain joins TRBV27 and TRBJ2-7; D call uncertain. Sequences were derived from CD4+ T cells sorted from blood, sampled around week 36, from a patient treated with tofacitinib. The TCR sequence derives from a human donor with alopecia areata. DNA of the CDR3: TGTGCCAGCAGACCCCTCGGCTGGGAGCAGTACTTC. It translates to CASRPLGWEQYF.